This passage covers 3 T cell receptor beta chains from one sample sequenced in a study of blood T cell repertoires in COVID-19 (dated by TCRdb to the early 2020s). The library was built by means of the immunoSEQ multiplex PCR assay. TCRdb limited this immuneACCESS table to in-frame rearrangements with V and J called. A share of clones is missing; checked studies link under half to unresolved V genes, and the rest is unexplained. Counted in this sample were hundreds of thousands of clones; around 87% of them appeared once. The ten largest clonotypes hold around 8% of the sample. Sequencing was carried out using peripheral blood. The receptors shown here come from a woman aged 45-65 years who had recovered from COVID-19.

This clone has more than one count but fewer than ten. The chain is built from TRBV12-3 or TRBV12-4 and TRBJ1-2; a weak D match, TRBD1 (5 bases). V was shortened by 6 bases and J by 7 bases, with 15 bases between the two germline ends. CDR3 size: 13 residues. The CDR3 region has the DNA TGTGCCAGCAGCTATGGACAAAGCAGTGGCTACACCTTC. Its protein product is CASSYGQSSGYTF.

This chain uses TRBV24-1 with TRBJ2-1; TRBD1 is a possible D gene (5 bases). CDR3 size: 14 residues. V was pared by 4 bases and J by 5 bases, with 11 bases between. Germline assignment: CDR1 KGHDR and CDR2 SFDVKD. In DNA form, the CDR3 reads TGTGCCACCAGTGAACCGACAGATAACAATGAGCAGTTCTTC. Its protein is CATSEPTDNNEQFF.

The chain combines TRBV28 with TRBJ2-3; D is possibly TRBD1 (6 bases). Germline V gene sequence: CDR1 MDHEN, CDR2 SYDVKM. The CDR3 totals 18 residues. Trimming took 5 bases from V and 0 from J, leaving 21 bases between them. This CDR3 reads CASSPRSGAKPSTDTQYF. The DNA for the CDR3 is TGTGCCAGCAGTCCCCGGTCAGGGGCCAAACCTAGCACAGATACGCAGTATTTT.